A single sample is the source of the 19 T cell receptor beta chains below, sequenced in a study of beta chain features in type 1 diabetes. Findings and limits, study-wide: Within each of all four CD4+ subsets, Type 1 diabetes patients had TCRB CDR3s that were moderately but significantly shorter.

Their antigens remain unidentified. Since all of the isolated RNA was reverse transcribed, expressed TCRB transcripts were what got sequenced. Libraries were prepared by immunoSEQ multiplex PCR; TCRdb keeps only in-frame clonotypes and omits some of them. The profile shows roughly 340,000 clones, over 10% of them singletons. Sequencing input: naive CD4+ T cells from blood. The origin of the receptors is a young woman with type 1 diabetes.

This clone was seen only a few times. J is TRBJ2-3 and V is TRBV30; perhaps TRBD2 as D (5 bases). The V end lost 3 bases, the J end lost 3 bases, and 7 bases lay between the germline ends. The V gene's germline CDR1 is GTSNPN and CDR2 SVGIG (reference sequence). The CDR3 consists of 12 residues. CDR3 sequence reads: CAWRGGTDTQYF. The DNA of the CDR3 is TGTGCCTGGAGAGGAGGTACAGATACGCAGTATTTT. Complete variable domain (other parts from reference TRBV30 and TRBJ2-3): SQTIHQWPATLVQPVGSPLSLECTVEGTSNPNLYWYRQAAGRGLQLLFYSVGIGQISSEVPQNLSASRPQDRQFILSSKKLLLSDSGFYLCAWRGGTDTQYFGPGTRLTVL.

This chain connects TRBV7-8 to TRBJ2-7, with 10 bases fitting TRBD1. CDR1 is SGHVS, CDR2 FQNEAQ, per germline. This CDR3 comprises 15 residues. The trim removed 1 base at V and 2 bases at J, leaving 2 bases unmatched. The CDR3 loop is CASSLGQGAAYEQYF. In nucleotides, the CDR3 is TGTGCCAGCAGCTTAGGACAGGGGGCAGCCTACGAGCAGTACTTC.

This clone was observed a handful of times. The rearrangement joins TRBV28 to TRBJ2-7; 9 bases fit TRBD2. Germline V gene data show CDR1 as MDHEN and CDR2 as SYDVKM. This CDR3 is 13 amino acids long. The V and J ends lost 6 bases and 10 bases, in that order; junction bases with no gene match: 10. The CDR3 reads CASSPGVAGAQYF. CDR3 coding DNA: TGTGCCAGCAGCCCAGGAGTAGCGGGAGCTCAGTACTTC.

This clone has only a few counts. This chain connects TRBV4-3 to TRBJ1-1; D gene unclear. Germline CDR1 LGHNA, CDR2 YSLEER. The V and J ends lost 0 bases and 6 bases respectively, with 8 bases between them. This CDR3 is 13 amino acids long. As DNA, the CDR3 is TGCGCCAGCAGCCAAGATATAGCATCTGAAGCTTTCTTT. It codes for CASSQDIASEAFF.

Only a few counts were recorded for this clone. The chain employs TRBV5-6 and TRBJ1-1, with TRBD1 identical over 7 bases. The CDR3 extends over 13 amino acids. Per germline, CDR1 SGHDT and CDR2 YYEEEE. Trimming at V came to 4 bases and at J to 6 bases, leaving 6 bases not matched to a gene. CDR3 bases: TGTGCCAGCAGCCCGACAGGGTTGGCTGAAGCTTTCTTT. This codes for CASSPTGLAEAFF.

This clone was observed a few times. The CDR3 sequence is CASSPNHDTNTEAFF. The CDR3 nucleotides read TGTGCCAGCTCACCTAACCATGACACAAACACTGAAGCTTTCTTT. This chain joins TRBV18 and TRBJ1-1; D remains ambiguous. Germline values: CDR1 KGHSH, CDR2 LQKENI. V was trimmed by 3 bases and J by 2 bases, leaving 13 bases between them. The CDR3 covers 15 residues.

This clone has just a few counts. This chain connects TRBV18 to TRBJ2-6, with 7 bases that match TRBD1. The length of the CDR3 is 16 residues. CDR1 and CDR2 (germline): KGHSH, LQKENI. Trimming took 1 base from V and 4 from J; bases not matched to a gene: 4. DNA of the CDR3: TGTGCCAGCTCACCACAGGGACAGTCAGGGGCCAACGTCCTGACTTTC. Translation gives CASSPQGQSGANVLTF.

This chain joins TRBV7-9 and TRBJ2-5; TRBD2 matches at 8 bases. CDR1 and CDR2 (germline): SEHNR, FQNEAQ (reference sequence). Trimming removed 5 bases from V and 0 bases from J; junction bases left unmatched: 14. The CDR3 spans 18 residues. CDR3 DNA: TGTGCCAGCAGCCGGGGGGTGATGGCAGCGGGGGACCAAGAGACCCAGTACTTC. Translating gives CASSRGVMAAGDQETQYF.

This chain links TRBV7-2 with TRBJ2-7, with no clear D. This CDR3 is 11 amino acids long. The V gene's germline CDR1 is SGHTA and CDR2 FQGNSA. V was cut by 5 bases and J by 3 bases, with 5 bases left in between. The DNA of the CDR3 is TGTGCCAGCAGCGCAGACTACGAGCAGTACTTC. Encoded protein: CASSADYEQYF.

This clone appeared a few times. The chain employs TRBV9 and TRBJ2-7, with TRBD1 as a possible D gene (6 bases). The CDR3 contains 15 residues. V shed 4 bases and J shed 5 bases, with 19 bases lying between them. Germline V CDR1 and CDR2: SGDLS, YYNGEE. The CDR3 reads CASSSPRAGVNEQYF. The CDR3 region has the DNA TGTGCCAGCAGCTCCCCGAGGGCAGGGGTGAACGAGCAGTACTTC.

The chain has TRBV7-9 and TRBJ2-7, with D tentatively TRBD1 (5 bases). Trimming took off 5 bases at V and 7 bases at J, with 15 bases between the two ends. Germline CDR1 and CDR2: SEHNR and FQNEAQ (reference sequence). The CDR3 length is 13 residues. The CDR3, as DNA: TGTGCCAGCAGCCTCAGGGTTCTGGGGGAGCAGTACTTC. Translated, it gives CASSLRVLGEQYF.

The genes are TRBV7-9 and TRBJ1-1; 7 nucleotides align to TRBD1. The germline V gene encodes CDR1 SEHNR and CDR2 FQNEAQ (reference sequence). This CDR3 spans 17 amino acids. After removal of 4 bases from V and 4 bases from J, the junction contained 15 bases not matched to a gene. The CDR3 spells CASSSTGYKGGTTEAFF. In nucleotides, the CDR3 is TGTGCCAGCAGCTCGACAGGGTATAAAGGTGGAACCACTGAAGCTTTCTTT.

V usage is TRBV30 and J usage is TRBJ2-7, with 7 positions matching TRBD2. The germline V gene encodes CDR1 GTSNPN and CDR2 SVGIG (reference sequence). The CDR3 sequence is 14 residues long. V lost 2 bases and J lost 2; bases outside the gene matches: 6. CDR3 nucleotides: TGTGCCTGGAGTCGGGGCAGCGGGGCCTACGAGCAGTACTTC. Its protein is CAWSRGSGAYEQYF.

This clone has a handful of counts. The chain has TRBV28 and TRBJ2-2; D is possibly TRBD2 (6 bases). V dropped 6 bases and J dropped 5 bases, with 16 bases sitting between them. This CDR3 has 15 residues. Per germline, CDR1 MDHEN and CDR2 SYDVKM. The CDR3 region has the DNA TGTGCCAGCAGCACCGGAGGGGCGCGGACCGGGGAGCTGTTTTTT. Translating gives CASSTGGARTGELFF.

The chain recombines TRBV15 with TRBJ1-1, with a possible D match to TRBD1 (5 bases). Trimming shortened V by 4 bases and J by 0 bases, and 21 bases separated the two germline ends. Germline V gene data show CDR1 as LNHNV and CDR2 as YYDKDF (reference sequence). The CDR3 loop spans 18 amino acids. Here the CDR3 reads CATSTRIPRQIMNTEAFF. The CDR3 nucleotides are TGTGCCACCAGCACAAGAATACCGAGACAGATTATGAACACTGAAGCTTTCTTT.

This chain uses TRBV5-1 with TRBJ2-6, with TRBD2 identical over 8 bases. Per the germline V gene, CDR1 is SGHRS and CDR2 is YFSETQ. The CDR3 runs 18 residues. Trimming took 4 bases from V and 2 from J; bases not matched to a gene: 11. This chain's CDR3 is CASSNGAGGLAGANVLTF. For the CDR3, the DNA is TGCGCCAGCAGCAACGGTGCGGGGGGATTGGCTGGGGCCAACGTCCTGACTTTC.

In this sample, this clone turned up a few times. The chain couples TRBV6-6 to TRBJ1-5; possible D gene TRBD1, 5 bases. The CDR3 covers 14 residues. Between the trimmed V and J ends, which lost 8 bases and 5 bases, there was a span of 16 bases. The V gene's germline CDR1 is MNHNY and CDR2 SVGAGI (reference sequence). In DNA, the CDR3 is TGTGCCAGCCGGCTTGAGTGGGGCGATCAGCCCCAGCATTTT. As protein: CASRLEWGDQPQHF.

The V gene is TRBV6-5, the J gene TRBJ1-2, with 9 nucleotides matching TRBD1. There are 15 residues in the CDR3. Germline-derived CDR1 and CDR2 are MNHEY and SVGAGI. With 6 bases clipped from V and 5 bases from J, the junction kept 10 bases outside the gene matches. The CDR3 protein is CASRLGQGSGYGYTF. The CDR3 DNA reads TGTGCCAGCAGGCTGGGACAGGGATCAGGATATGGCTACACCTTC.

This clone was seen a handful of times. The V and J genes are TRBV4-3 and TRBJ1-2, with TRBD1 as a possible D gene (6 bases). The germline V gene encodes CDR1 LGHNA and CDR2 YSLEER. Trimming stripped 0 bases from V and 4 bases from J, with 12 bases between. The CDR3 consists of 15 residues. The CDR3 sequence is CASSQDPTGLYGYTF. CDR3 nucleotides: TGCGCCAGCAGCCAAGACCCGACAGGTCTCTATGGCTACACCTTC.